One and the same sample provided the 5 T cell receptor beta chains below, sequenced in a study of blood T cell repertoires in COVID-19. Using immunoSEQ multiplex PCR, the repertoire was profiled, and TCRdb retains in-frame clones only, with some absent. This table holds around 200,000 clones, around 80% found once. The sample taken for sequencing was PBMCs or T cells enriched from blood (not recorded which). These receptors were obtained from a woman in her forties with acute COVID-19.

This clone was recorded only once. At the DNA level, this CDR3 is encoded by other sequences in the same sample as well. The chain has TRBV28 and TRBJ1-2; TRBD1 might be the D (6 bases). CDR1 MDHEN and CDR2 SYDVKM come from the germline V gene. The CDR3 sequence is 13 residues long. Trimming cost V 2 bases and J 4 bases, with 8 bases left between them. The chain's CDR3 is CASSLGQSYGYTF. In DNA form, the CDR3 reads TGTGCCAGCAGTTTAGGACAGAGCTATGGCTACACCTTC.

The chain couples TRBV5-1 to TRBJ1-2; 8 positions match TRBD1. The V segment lost 4 bases and the J segment 2 bases; nucleotides outside the gene matches: 10. The CDR3 is made up of 16 amino acids. CDR1 is SGHRS and CDR2 is YFSETQ in the germline V gene. CDR3 in amino acids: CASSGGQGPRNYGYTF. In nucleotides, the CDR3 is TGCGCCAGCAGCGGTGGACAGGGACCGAGGAACTATGGCTACACCTTC.

The DNA of the CDR3 is TGCGCCAGCAGCTTGACTAGACGGGAGAATGAGCAGTTCTTC. Translation gives CASSLTRRENEQFF. The chain carries TRBV5-1 and TRBJ2-1; D might be TRBD2 (6 bases). The CDR3 totals 14 residues. V was cut by 1 base and J by 7 bases, with 12 bases left in between. In germline, CDR1 is SGHRS, CDR2 YFSETQ. The full variable domain, completed using reference TRBV5-1 and TRBJ2-1, is KAGVTQTPRYLIKTRGQQVTLSCSPISGHRSVSWYQQTPGQGLQFLFEYFSETQRNKGNFPGRFSGRQFSNSRSEMNVSTLELGDSALYLCASSLTRRENEQFFGPGTRLTVL.

The rearrangement links TRBV13 to TRBJ2-1; 14 positions agree with TRBD2. Per the germline V gene, CDR1 is PRHDT and CDR2 is FYEKMQ (reference sequence). Trimming cost V 3 bases and J 9 bases; bases outside gene matches: 10. The CDR3 consists of 17 residues. CDR3 sequence reads: CASSFGGGLAGGSEQFF. CDR3 nucleotides: TGTGCCAGCAGCTTCGGGGGCGGACTAGCGGGAGGAAGTGAGCAGTTCTTC.

The chain carries TRBV5-4 and TRBJ2-2; a possible D gene is TRBD2 (7 bases). Per the germline V gene, CDR1 is SGHNT and CDR2 is YYREEE (reference sequence). Between the trimmed V and J ends, which lost 10 bases and 0 bases, there was a span of 19 bases. The CDR3 totals 16 residues. The DNA for the CDR3 is TGTGCCCACGAGGAGGGGGGGATTCCGAACACCGGGGAGCTGTTTTTT. This sequence encodes CAHEEGGIPNTGELFF.